The T cell receptor beta chain described here comes from a study of human T cells and chemical hapten exposure. For the study at large: Small differences in pooled library volume mainly drove the variation in TCR yields per sample.

The total RNA was obtained from whole blood that was not fractionated. This clonotype was recorded many times. Unique molecular identifiers were affixed to discrete cDNA molecules within the library. Original processing methods: A per-sample median of around 88,000 TCRs was observed, with counts ranging from roughly 20,000 to 750,000. TCRdb independently ran MiXCR on the 5' RACE reads; one entry per CDR3 protein. None of the V and J calls come from the authors' own analysis; TCRdb made them. The table records 130,000 or so distinct CDR3 sequences, 3.5% to 5% of them present only once. Per germline, CDR1 LNHDA and CDR2 SQIVND (reference sequence). V dropped 4 bases and J dropped 3 bases, with 12 bases sitting between them. The length of the CDR3 is 14 residues.

The chain has TRBV19 and TRBJ1-2; D remains unclear. The clonotype comes from a female donor in good health. Here the CDR3 reads CASSSRGKDYGYTF. CDR3 nucleotides: TGTGCCAGTAGTAGCCGGGGAAAGGACTATGGCTACACCTTC.